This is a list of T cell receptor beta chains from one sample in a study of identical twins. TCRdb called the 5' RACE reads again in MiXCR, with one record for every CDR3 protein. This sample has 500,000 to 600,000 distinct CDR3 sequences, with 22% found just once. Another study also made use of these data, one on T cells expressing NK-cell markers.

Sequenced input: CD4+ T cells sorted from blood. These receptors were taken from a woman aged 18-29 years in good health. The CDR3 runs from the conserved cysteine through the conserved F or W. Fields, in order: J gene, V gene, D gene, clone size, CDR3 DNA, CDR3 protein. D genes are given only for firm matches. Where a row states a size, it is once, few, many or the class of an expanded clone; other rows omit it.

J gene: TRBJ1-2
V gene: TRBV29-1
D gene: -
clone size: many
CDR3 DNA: TGCAGCGTTGGCTCAAGTTATGGCTACACCTTC
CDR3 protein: CSVGSSYGYTF

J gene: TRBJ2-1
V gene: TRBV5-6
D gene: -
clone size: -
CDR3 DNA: TGTGCCAGCAGCTTAAGGGCCCAGCAGGAGCAGTTCTTC
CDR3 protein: CASSLRAQQEQFF

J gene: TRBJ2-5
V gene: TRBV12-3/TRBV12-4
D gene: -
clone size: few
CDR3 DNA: TGTGCCAGCAGCATCCGTTGGGGTAGAGAGACCCAGTACTTC
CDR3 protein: CASSIRWGRETQYF

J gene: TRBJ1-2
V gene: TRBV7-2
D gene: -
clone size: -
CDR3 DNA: TGTGCCAGCAGCTCGCGGGGAGAGATGGGAGGCTACACCTTC
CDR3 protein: CASSSRGEMGGYTF

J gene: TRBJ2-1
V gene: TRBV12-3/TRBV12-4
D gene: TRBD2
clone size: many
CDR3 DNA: TGTGCCAGCAGTTTCGGCGGGAGAATCAATGAGCAGTTCTTC
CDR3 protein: CASSFGGRINEQFF

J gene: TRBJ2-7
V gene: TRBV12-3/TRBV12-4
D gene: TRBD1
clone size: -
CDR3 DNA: TGTGCCAGCACCCTGGACAGGGTTTACGAGCAGTACTTC
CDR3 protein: CASTLDRVYEQYF

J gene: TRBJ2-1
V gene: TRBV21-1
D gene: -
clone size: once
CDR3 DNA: TGTGCCAGCAGCAATCTGGGGTGCGTTTACCCCTACAATGAGCAGTTCTTC
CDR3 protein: CASSNLGCVYPYNEQFF

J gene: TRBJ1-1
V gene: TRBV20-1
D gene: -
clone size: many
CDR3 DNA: TGCAGTGCTAGAAGTTGGGCTCGGGGCCTGAACACTGAAGCTTTCTTT
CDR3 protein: CSARSWARGLNTEAFF

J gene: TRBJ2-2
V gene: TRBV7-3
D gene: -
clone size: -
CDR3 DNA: TGTGCCAGCAGCTTTAACAGGGATAACACCGGGGAGCTGTTTTTT
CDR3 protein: CASSFNRDNTGELFF

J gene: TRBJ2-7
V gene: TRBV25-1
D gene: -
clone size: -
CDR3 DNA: TGTGCCAGCAGTGATGTACAGGGAGCCTACGAGCAGTACTTC
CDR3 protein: CASSDVQGAYEQYF

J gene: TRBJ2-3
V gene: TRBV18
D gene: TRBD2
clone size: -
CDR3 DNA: TGTGCCAGCTCACCACGGAGTAGCGGGACTAGCACAGATACGCAGTATTTT
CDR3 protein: CASSPRSSGTSTDTQYF

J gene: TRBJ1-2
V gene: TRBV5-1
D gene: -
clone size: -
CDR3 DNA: TGCGCCAGCAGCTCAACCCCCGGGGCCTATGGCTACACCTTC
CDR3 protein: CASSSTPGAYGYTF

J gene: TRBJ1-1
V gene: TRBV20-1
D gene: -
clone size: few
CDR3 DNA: TGCAGTGCTAGAGGGGGCGGGGAAGCTTTCTTT
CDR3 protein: CSARGGGEAFF

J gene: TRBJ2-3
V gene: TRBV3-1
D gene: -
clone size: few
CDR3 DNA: TGTGCCAGCAGCCAAGATTTGAGAACAGATACGCAGTATTTT
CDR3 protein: CASSQDLRTDTQYF

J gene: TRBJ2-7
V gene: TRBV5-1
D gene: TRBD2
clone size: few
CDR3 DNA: TGCGCCAGCAGCTTGATACTAGCGGGAGCAGCCGCTACCTACGAGCAGTACTTC
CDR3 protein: CASSLILAGAAATYEQYF

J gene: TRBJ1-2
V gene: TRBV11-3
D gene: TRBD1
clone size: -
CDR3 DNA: TGTGCCAGCAGCTTAGACGGACAGGCCTCTGGCTACACCTTC
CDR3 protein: CASSLDGQASGYTF

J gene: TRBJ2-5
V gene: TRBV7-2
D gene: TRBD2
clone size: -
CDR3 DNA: TGTGCCAGCAGCTTGGGGGGGAACCTAGAAGAGACCCAGTACTTC
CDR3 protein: CASSLGGNLEETQYF

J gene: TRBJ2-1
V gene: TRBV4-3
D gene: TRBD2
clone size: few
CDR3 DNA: TGCGCCAGCAGCCACGCTAGCGGGAGGATTAATGAGCAGTTCTTC
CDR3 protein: CASSHASGRINEQFF

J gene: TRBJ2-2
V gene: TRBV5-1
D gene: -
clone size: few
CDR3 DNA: TGCGCCAGCAGCTTCGGCGGTCTCACCGGGGAGCTGTTTTTT
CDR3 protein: CASSFGGLTGELFF

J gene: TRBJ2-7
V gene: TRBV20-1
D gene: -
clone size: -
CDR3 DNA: TGCAGTGCTAGCTCTTCCCCGACAGGGAGGGACGAGCAGTACTTC
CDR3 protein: CSASSSPTGRDEQYF

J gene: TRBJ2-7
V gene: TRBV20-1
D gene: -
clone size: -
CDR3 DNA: TGCAGTGCTATCCCCGCTTCCCACTCCTACGAGCAGTACTTC
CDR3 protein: CSAIPASHSYEQYF

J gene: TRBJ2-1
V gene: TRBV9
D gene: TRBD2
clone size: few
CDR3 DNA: TGTGCCAGCAGCGTAACTTCTAGCGGGAGTCCGAATGAGCAGTTCTTC
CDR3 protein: CASSVTSSGSPNEQFF

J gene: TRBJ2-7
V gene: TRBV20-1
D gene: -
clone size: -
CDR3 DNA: TGCAGTGCTAGGGATGCCAGGGCCTACGAGCAGTACTTC
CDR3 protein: CSARDARAYEQYF

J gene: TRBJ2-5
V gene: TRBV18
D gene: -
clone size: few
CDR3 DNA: TGTGCCAGCTCACCGATGGGTCAAGAGACCCAGTACTTC
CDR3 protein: CASSPMGQETQYF

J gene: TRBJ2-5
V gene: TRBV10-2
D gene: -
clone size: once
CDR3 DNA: TGCGCCAGCAGCTCGGACGGAACTCAAGAGACCCAGTACTTC
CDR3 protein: CASSSDGTQETQYF

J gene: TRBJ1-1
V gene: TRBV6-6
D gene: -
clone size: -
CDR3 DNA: TGTGCCAGCAGCCAAAGGAGGGAGGACGCTTTCTTT
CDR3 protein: CASSQRREDAFF

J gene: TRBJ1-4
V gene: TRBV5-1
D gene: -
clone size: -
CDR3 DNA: TGCGCCAGCAGTCCCAGTCCTAATGAAAAACTGTTTTTT
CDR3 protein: CASSPSPNEKLFF

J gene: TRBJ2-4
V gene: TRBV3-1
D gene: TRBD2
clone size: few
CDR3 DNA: TGTGCCAGCAGCCAGCTAGCGGGAGCCCTCTTGCCTCAGTACTTC
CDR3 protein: CASSQLAGALLPQYF

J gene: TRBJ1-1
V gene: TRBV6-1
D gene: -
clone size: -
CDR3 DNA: TGTGCCAGCCGGTGGAGGGGGGCCTCTGAAGCTTTCTTT
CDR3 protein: CASRWRGASEAFF

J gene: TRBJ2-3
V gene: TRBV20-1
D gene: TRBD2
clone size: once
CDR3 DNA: TGCAGTGCACTTGGACTAGCGGGAGTTGGAAATACGCAGTATTTT
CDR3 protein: CSALGLAGVGNTQYF

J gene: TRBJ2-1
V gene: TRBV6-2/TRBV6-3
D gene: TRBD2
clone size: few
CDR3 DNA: TGTGCCAGCAGAAGACTAGCCTTGGATCCGCAGTTCTTC
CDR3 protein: CASRRLALDPQFF

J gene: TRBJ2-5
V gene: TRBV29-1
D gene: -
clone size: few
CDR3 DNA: TGCAGCGTCGCACTCGGGACATCCCAAGAGACCCAGTACTTC
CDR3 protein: CSVALGTSQETQYF

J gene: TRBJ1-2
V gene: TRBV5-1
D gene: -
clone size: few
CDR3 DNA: TGCGCCAGCAGCTTGGGCGACTCACAGGCAGGCTACACCTTC
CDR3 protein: CASSLGDSQAGYTF